The 22 T cell receptor beta chains reported below all come from one sample, sequenced in a study of blood T cell repertoires in COVID-19. TCRdb keeps only in-frame clones here, not all; method: immunoSEQ multiplex PCR. The sample lists some 120,000 clones, around 90% seen once, with about 3.5% in the top ten. Sequencing was performed on peripheral blood. These receptor sequences come from a man in his fifties or sixties with active COVID-19.

This chain connects TRBV7-2 to TRBJ2-1; 13 nucleotides line up with TRBD2. This CDR3 contains 16 residues. V shed 2 bases and J 4 bases; nucleotides not matched to a gene: 2. The germline CDR1 and CDR2 sequences are SGHTA and FQGNSA. CDR3 coding DNA: TGTGCCAGCAGCTTACCGGGACTAGCGGGATACAATGAGCAGTTCTTC. Translating it yields CASSLPGLAGYNEQFF. Full variable domain (rest looked up from reference TRBV7-2 and TRBJ2-1): GAGVSQSPSNKVTEKGKDVELRCDPISGHTALYWYRQSLGQGLEFLIYFQGNSAPDKSGLPSDRFSAERTGGSVSTLTIQRTQQEDSAVYLCASSLPGLAGYNEQFFGPGTRLTVL.

This clone was seen a few times. The V call is TRBV5-1, the J call TRBJ2-1; 9 bases align to TRBD1. The V segment lost 5 bases and the J segment 4 bases; nucleotides outside the gene matches: 7. Germline values: CDR1 SGHRS, CDR2 YFSETQ. CDR3 size: 15 residues. CDR3 in amino acids: CASRPGTGSYNEQFF. CDR3 bases: TGCGCCAGCAGACCCGGGACAGGGTCGTACAATGAGCAGTTCTTC.

This chain joins TRBV2 and TRBJ2-6; D perhaps matches TRBD1 (5 bases). CDR3 length: 15 residues. The germline V gene encodes CDR1 SNHLY and CDR2 FYNNEI. V was trimmed by 6 bases and J by 2 bases, leaving 11 bases between them. CDR3 sequence (DNA): TGTGCCAGCAGAGATCTGGGGCCTGGGGCCAACGTCCTGACTTTC. Translated: CASRDLGPGANVLTF. Based on the CDR3 plus reference TRBV2 and TRBJ2-6, the full variable domain is EPEVTQTPSHQVTQMGQEVILRCVPISNHLYFYWYRQILGQKVEFLVSFYNNEISEKSEIFDDQFSVERPDGSNFTLKIRSTKLEDSAMYFCASRDLGPGANVLTFGAGSRLTVL.

The rearrangement uses TRBV18 and TRBJ1-2; 7 nucleotides agree with TRBD1. The CDR3 is made up of 15 amino acids. After removal of 5 bases from V and 0 bases from J, the junction contained 6 bases not matched to a gene. CDR1 is KGHSH, CDR2 LQKENI, per germline. CDR3 loop: CASSSTGAPNYGYTF. The CDR3 region has the DNA TGTGCCAGCTCATCTACAGGGGCCCCTAACTATGGCTACACCTTC.

The J gene is TRBJ1-5, the V gene TRBV10-3, with TRBD1 matching 7 bases. The germline gives CDR1 ENHRY, CDR2 SYGVKD. The V segment lost 2 bases and the J segment 6 bases; nucleotides outside the gene matches: 4. There are 14 residues in the CDR3. In DNA form, the CDR3 reads TGTGCCATCAGTGAGGGTCAGGGGGGTCAGCCCCAGCATTTT. The encoded protein is CAISEGQGGQPQHF.

This clone was seen only once. The rearrangement joins TRBV2 to TRBJ1-1; D gene unclear. The V end lost 0 bases, the J end lost 10 bases, and 15 bases lay between the germline ends. Germline V gives CDR1 SNHLY, CDR2 FYNNEI. This CDR3 is built from 14 residues. This CDR3 is CASSEAVSSPPAFF. CDR3 sequence (DNA): TGTGCCAGCAGTGAAGCCGTTTCGTCCCCTCCAGCTTTCTTT.

The chain uses TRBV3-1 (or the pseudogene TRBV3-2) and TRBJ2-2; D uncertain. Germline V gene lookup returns CDR1 LGHDT and CDR2 YNNKEL (reference sequence). There are 13 residues in the CDR3. Trimming removed 3 bases at V and 3 bases at J, with 5 bases between. CDR3 in amino acids: CASSQRYTGELFF. The CDR3 nucleotides are TGTGCCAGCAGCCAGCGGTACACCGGGGAGCTGTTTTTT.

This clone appeared a single time. The chain has TRBV11-3 and TRBJ1-1, with D maybe TRBD1 (5 bases). The V end was cut by 4 bases, the J end by 1 base, with 7 bases between. CDR3 size: 13 residues. In germline, CDR1 is SGHNT, CDR2 YENEEA. CDR3 nucleotide sequence: TGTGCCAGCAGCTCCAGGGAGAACACTGAAGCTTTCTTT. It yields the protein CASSSRENTEAFF.

The chain joins TRBV7-7 to TRBJ2-3; TRBD2 matches 7 bases. The junction had 5 bases not matched to a gene; V was cut back by 2 bases and J by 0 bases. The CDR3 covers 16 residues. The germline V gene encodes CDR1 SSHAT and CDR2 FNYEAQ (reference sequence). DNA of the CDR3: TGTGCCAGCAGCTTAAGAGCGGGATCTAGCACAGATACGCAGTATTTT. Its translation: CASSLRAGSSTDTQYF.

J is TRBJ1-6 and V is TRBV19, with D unresolved. Germline V gives CDR1 LNHDA, CDR2 SQIVND (reference sequence). The CDR3 runs to 14 residues. V lost 6 bases to trimming and J lost 8 bases, with 14 bases between them. CDR3 DNA sequence: TGTGCCAGTAGCACCGGAGGATTCTATTCACCCCTCCACTTT. Amino acid sequence: CASSTGGFYSPLHF.

This chain uses TRBV6-5 with TRBJ2-5; 7 bases fit TRBD2. CDR3 length equals 13 residues. Germline values: CDR1 MNHEY, CDR2 SVGAGI. Germline trimming cut 7 bases from V and 4 bases from J; bases unmatched to any gene: 6. The CDR3 coding sequence is TGTGCCAGCACCTTTGGCGGGGGAGAGACCCAGTACTTC. It codes for CASTFGGGETQYF.

V is TRBV19 and J is TRBJ1-5; D call uncertain. Trimming cost V 5 bases and J 6 bases, with 14 bases left between them. Germline V gene lookup returns CDR1 LNHDA and CDR2 SQIVND (reference sequence). This CDR3 is 14 amino acids long. The CDR3 DNA reads as TGTGCCAGTAGTCCCCGTGGGTCAGGTCAGCCCCAGCATTTT. Its translation: CASSPRGSGQPQHF.

The chain joins TRBV19 to TRBJ2-7, with TRBD1 identical over 7 bases. The V gene end was trimmed by 0 bases and the J gene end by 3 bases; junction bases not matched to a gene: 11. This CDR3 is built from 17 residues. Germline V gives CDR1 LNHDA, CDR2 SQIVND (reference sequence). CDR3 loop: CASSIDFRGTEDYEQYF. In DNA, the CDR3 is TGTGCCAGTAGTATAGATTTCAGGGGGACAGAGGACTACGAGCAGTACTTC. Using reference TRBV19 and TRBJ2-7 for the parts outside the CDR3, the full variable domain is DGGITQSPKYLFRKEGQNVTLSCEQNLNHDAMYWYRQDPGQGLRLIYYSQIVNDFQKGDIAEGYSVSREKKESFPLTVTSAQKNPTAFYLCASSIDFRGTEDYEQYFGPGTRLTVT.

This chain links TRBV11-3 with TRBJ2-7, with TRBD1 as a possible D gene (6 bases). The CDR3 has 13 residues. The germline gives CDR1 SGHNT, CDR2 YENEEA. Trimming stripped 5 bases from V and 9 bases from J, with 17 bases between. In DNA form, the CDR3 reads TGTGCCAGCAGCCGTACAGGGAGCGGAAGGCAGTACTTC. Translated, it gives CASSRTGSGRQYF.

Written as DNA, the CDR3 is TGCAGTGCTAGTTCAACCGGGACCCAGTACTTC. Translation gives CSASSTGTQYF. The J gene is TRBJ2-5, the V gene TRBV20-1, with D hard to call. The CDR3 contains 11 residues. CDR1 is DFQATT, CDR2 SNEGSKA, per germline (reference sequence). With 3 bases removed from V and 7 bases from J, the gap between germline ends came to 9 bases.

The chain employs TRBV18 and TRBJ2-7; D is possibly TRBD1 (6 bases). The length of the CDR3 is 13 residues. Between the trimmed V and J ends, which lost 5 bases and 2 bases, there was a span of 10 bases. Germline lookup yields CDR1 KGHSH and CDR2 LQKENI. The DNA for the CDR3 is TGTGCCAGCTCAGGCCGGGACACCTACGAGCAGTACTTC. This translates into CASSGRDTYEQYF.

The genes are TRBV19 and TRBJ2-3; TRBD2 matches at 10 bases. After removal of 5 bases from V and 5 bases from J, the junction contained 13 bases not matched to a gene. Germline V gene sequence: CDR1 LNHDA, CDR2 SQIVND (reference sequence). The CDR3 totals 17 residues. The DNA of the CDR3 is TGTGCCAGTAGTGCCCCATGGCTAGCGGGGGACCAAGATACGCAGTATTTT. It specifies CASSAPWLAGDQDTQYF.

This chain uses TRBV3-1 (or the pseudogene TRBV3-2) with TRBJ2-7, with D perhaps TRBD1 (5 bases). V gave up 0 bases and J gave up 9 bases, with 12 bases separating them. The CDR3 consists of 13 residues. Germline CDR1 is LGHDT and CDR2 is YNNKEL (reference sequence). CDR3 in amino acids: CASSQEGARTQYF. The CDR3 nucleotides are TGTGCCAGCAGCCAAGAAGGGGCAAGGACGCAGTACTTC.

V and J are TRBV11-3 and TRBJ1-1; unclear D gene. Deletions cut 1 base from V and 1 base from J, with 7 bases between. There are 14 residues in the CDR3. In germline, CDR1 is SGHNT, CDR2 YENEEA. For the CDR3, the DNA is TGTGCCAGCAGCTTAGGCGGCCGGAACACTGAAGCTTTCTTT. Its translation is CASSLGGRNTEAFF.

V gene TRBV24-1 combines with J gene TRBJ2-2; 8 bases match TRBD1. The CDR3 has 14 residues. Germline CDR1 is KGHDR and CDR2 is SFDVKD. The junction had 8 bases not matched to a gene; V was cut back by 9 bases and J by 6 bases. The CDR3, as DNA: TGTGCCACCGGAGGACAGGGCTGGGCCGGGGAGCTGTTTTTT. Protein product: CATGGQGWAGELFF.

As for this clone: Other DNA sequences in this specimen translate into the identical CDR3. The chain uses TRBV9 and TRBJ1-2; 7 bases are a match to TRBD1. The CDR3 covers 14 residues. The germline V gene encodes CDR1 SGDLS and CDR2 YYNGEE. Trimming removed 4 bases from V and 4 bases from J; junction bases left unmatched: 7. The CDR3 DNA reads as TGTGCCAGCAGCTCTCGACAGGGACTCTATGGCTACACCTTC. It translates to CASSSRQGLYGYTF.

The rearrangement joins TRBV6-1 to TRBJ2-7; tentatively, D is TRBD2 (6 bases). The germline V and J ends were trimmed by 2 bases and 2 bases, with 13 bases remaining between them. The CDR3 spans 15 residues. The germline V gene encodes CDR1 MNHNS and CDR2 SASEGT. CDR3 residues: CASSEPGDRTYEQYF. The CDR3 coding sequence is TGTGCCAGCAGTGAACCGGGGGATAGGACCTACGAGCAGTACTTC.